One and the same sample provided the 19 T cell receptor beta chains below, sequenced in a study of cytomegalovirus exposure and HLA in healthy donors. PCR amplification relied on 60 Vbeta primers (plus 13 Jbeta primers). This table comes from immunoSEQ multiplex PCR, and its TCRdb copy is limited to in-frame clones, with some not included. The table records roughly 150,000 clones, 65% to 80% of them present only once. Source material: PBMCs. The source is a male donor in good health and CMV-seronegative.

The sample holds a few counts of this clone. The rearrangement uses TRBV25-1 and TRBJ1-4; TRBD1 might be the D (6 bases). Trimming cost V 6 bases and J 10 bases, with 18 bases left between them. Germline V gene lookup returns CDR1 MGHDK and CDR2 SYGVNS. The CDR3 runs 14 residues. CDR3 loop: CASSQQGIVGKLFF. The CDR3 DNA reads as TGTGCCAGCAGCCAACAGGGCATAGTGGGAAAACTGTTTTTT.

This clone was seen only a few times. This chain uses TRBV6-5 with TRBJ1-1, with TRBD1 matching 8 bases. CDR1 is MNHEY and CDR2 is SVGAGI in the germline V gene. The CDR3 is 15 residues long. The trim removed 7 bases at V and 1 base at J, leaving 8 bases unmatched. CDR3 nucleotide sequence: TGTGCCAGCAAAAGGACAGGGATTGGGAACACTGAAGCTTTCTTT. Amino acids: CASKRTGIGNTEAFF.

This CDR3 reads CASSFSGGARNEQFF. The DNA of the CDR3 is TGTGCCAGCAGTTTCAGCGGGGGGGCTCGGAATGAGCAGTTCTTC. This chain connects TRBV27 to TRBJ2-1; 10 bases line up with TRBD2. Trimming cost V 3 bases and J 7 bases; bases outside gene matches: 6. Germline lookup yields CDR1 MNHEY and CDR2 SMNVEV (reference sequence). This CDR3 comprises 15 residues.

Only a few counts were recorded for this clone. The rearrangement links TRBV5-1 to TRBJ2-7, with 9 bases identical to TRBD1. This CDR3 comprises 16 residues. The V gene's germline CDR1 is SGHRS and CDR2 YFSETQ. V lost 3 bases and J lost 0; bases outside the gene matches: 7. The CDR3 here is CASSSPGTGNSYEQYF. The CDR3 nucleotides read TGCGCCAGCAGCTCCCCCGGGACAGGGAACTCCTACGAGCAGTACTTC.

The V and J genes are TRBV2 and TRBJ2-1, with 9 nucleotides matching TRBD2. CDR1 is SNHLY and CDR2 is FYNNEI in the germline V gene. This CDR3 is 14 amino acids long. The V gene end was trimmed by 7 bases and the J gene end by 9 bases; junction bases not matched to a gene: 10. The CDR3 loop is CASKEPGLAAEQFF. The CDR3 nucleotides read TGTGCCAGCAAGGAACCGGGACTAGCAGCTGAGCAGTTCTTC.

The CDR3 loop is CASSVASQSHEQFF. In DNA, the CDR3 is TGTGCCAGCAGCGTAGCTTCACAGAGCCATGAGCAGTTCTTC. J is TRBJ2-1 and V is TRBV9, with no clear D. The germline V gene has CDR1 SGDLS and CDR2 YYNGEE. CDR3 length equals 14 residues. V was clipped by 0 bases and J by 8 bases, with 12 bases between them.

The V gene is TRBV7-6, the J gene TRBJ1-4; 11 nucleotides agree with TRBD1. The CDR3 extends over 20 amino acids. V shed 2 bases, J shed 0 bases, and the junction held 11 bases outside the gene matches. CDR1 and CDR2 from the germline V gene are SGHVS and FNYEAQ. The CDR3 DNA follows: TGTGCCAGCAGCTTATCTTGGACAGGGGGCGAATATGCAACTAATGAAAAACTGTTTTTT. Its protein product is CASSLSWTGGEYATNEKLFF. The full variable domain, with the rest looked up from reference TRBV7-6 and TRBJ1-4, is GAGVSQSPRYKVTKRGQDVALRCDPISGHVSLYWYRQALGQGPEFLTYFNYEAQQDKSGLPNDRFSAERPEGSISTLTIQRTEQRDSAMYRCASSLSWTGGEYATNEKLFFGSGTQLSVL.

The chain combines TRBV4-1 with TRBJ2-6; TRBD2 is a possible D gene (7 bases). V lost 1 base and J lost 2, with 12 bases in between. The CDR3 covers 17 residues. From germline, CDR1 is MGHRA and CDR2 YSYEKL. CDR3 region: CASSQVGGGPGANVLTF. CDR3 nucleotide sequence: TGCGCCAGCAGCCAAGTGGGGGGGGGCCCTGGGGCCAACGTCCTGACTTTC.

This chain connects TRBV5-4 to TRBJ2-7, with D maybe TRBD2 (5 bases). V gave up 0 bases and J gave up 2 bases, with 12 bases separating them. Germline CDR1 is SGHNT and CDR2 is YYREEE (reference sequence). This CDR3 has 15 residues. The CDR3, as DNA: TGTGCCAGCAGCTTGGGGACTTCAAACGCCTACGAGCAGTACTTC. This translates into CASSLGTSNAYEQYF.

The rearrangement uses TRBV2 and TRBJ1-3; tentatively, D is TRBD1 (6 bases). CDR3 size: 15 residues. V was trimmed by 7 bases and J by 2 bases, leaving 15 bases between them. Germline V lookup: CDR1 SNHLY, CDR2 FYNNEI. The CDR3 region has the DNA TGTGCCAGCACCGGACAGAAGGCCACTGGAAACACCATATATTTT. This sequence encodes CASTGQKATGNTIYF.

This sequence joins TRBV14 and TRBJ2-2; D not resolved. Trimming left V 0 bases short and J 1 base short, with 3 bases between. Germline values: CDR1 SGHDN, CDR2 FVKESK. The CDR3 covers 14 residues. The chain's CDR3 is CASSQDRNTGELFF. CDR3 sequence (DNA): TGTGCCAGCAGCCAAGACAGGAACACCGGGGAGCTGTTTTTT.

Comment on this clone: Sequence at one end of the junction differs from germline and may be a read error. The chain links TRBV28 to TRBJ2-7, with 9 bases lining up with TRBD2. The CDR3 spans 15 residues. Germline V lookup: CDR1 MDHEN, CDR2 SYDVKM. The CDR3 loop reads CAGSLRGTSWYEQYF. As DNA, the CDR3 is TGTGCCGGCAGTTTAAGGGGGACTAGCTGGTACGAGCAGTACTTC.

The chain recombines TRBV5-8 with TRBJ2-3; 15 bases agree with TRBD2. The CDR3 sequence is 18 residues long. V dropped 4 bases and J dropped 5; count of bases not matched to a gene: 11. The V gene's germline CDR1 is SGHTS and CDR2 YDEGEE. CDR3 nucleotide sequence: TGTGCCAGCAGCCCTGGCCGGACTAGCGGGAGGGCGGGAGATACGCAGTATTTT. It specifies CASSPGRTSGRAGDTQYF.

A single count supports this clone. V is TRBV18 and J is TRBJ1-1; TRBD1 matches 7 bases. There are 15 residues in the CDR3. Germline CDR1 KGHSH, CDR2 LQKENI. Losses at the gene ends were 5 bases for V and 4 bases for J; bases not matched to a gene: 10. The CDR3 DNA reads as TGTGCCAGCTCAGCGAGACAGGGTGCAGGCACTGAAGCTTTCTTT. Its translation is CASSARQGAGTEAFF.

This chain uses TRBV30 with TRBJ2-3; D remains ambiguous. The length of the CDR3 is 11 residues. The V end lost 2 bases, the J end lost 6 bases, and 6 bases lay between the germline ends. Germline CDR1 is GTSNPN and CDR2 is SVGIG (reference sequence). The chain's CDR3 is CAWSQSDTQYF. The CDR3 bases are TGTGCCTGGAGTCAGTCCGATACGCAGTATTTT.

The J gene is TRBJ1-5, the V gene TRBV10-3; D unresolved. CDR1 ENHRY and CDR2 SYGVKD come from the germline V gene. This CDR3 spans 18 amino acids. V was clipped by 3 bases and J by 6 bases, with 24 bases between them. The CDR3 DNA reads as TGTGCCATCAGTGACTCAACCGGCCTAGCCAACGGGGTTCAGCCCCAGCATTTT. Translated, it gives CAISDSTGLANGVQPQHF.

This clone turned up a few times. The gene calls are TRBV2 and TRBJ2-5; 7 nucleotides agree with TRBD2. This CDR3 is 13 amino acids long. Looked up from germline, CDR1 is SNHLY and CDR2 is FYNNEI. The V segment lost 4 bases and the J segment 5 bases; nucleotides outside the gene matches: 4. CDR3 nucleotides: TGTGCCAGCAGTGCGGGGGGAAGTGAGACCCAGTACTTC. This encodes CASSAGGSETQYF. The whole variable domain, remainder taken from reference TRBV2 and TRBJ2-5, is EPEVTQTPSHQVTQMGQEVILRCVPISNHLYFYWYRQILGQKVEFLVSFYNNEISEKSEIFDDQFSVERPDGSNFTLKIRSTKLEDSAMYFCASSAGGSETQYFGPGTRLLVL.

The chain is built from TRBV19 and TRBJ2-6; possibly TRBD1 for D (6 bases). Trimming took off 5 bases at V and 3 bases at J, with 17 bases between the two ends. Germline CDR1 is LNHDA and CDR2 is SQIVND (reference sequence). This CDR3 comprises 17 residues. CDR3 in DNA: TGTGCCAGTAGTTTGGTACAGGGCGGGTTTGGGGCCAACGTCCTGACTTTC. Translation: CASSLVQGGFGANVLTF.

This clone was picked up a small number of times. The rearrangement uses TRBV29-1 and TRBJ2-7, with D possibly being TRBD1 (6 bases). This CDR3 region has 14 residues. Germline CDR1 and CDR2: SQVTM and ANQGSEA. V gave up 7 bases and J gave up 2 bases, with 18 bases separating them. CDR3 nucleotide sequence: TGCAGCGCCAAGCGGACAGAGCCTCCCTACGAGCAGTACTTC. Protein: CSAKRTEPPYEQYF.